Reported below is one T cell receptor beta chain. V was clipped by 3 bases and J by 6 bases; unmatched bases: 9. The CDR3 loop spans 15 amino acids. Germline V gene data show CDR1 as LNHDA and CDR2 as SQIVND (reference sequence). The sample belongs to a study of blood T cell repertoires in COVID-19. As for the study in general: Acute and convalescent COVID-19 specimens originated in the United States, Italy and Spain. The cDNA or gDNA used as material had been derived from T cells, B-cell-depleted T cells, or PBMCs.

How the authors handled the data: Reference gene primer amplification in the assay estimated nucleated cell counts. The method was immunoSEQ multiplex PCR; TCRdb's version includes in-frame clones alone and lacks a portion of them. V and J calls and clone size are copied from that table; D and trimming were computed from the DNA. The sample lists some 250,000 clones, about 85% occurring once. Material: peripheral blood. This TCR derives from a man in his sixties with acute or convalescent COVID-19. This chain links TRBV19 with TRBJ1-1, with 8 bases lining up with TRBD1. CDR3: CASSMGPRGHSEAFF. The DNA of the CDR3 is TGTGCCAGTAGTATGGGACCCAGGGGGCACTCTGAAGCTTTCTTT.